This T cell receptor (beta chain) was recovered during a study of T cells expressing NK-cell markers (dated by TCRdb to about 2020). Background for the entire study: In sorted CD3+CD56+NKG2C+, CD3+CD56+NKG2C- and CD3+CD56-NKG2C+ T-cell subsets from eight donors, TCR beta-chain repertoires were profiled. Among the eight sequenced donors, seven were HCMV-seropositive and one was HCMV-seronegative. The study sequenced eight donors, all healthy volunteers chosen at random: three men and five women. Sequencing of the libraries produced 2 x 150 bp reads on Illumina HiSeq 2000/2500, MiSeq or NextSeq.

What the study reported, not specific to this receptor: In roughly 6 donors, the dominant CD3+CD56+NKG2C+ clonotypes ranked among the top 10 CD8+ clonotypes, making up about 1.0-7.0% of CD8+ T cells. It remained unclear whether the expanded NKG2C-expressing T cell clones were specific for HCMV antigens. Those dominant clonotypes were again the most abundant among CD3+CD56-NKG2C+ cells in a few donors, at roughly 25-65%.

The CDR3 has 12 amino acids, counting the end cysteine and phenylalanine. No DNA has been recorded. Based on the germline V gene (reference sequence), the CDR1 and CDR2 sequences are LGHDT and YNNKEL. The instrument was an Illumina HiSeq 2000. TCR beta cDNA libraries were made by 5'RACE template switching that added a universal primer site and unique molecular identifiers. Priming for cDNA synthesis came from the TCR beta constant segment, and two successive PCR amplification steps followed. As for the original processing: Reads were demultiplexed and grouped by UMI with MIGEC, and clonotypes were assembled and quantified with MiTCR. To remove erroneous sequences, TCR cDNA sequences were retained only when supported by two or more reads. The tcR package was used for downstream repertoire analysis, and clonotypes were matched across fractions by CDR3 nucleotide sequence plus V segment. VDJmatch was used to annotate antigen specificity against VDJdb, with one amino acid substitution allowed in CDR3. TCRdb reprocessed the reads and assigns one entry to each CDR3 protein sequence, leaving out DNA. These V and J calls rely on TCRdb rather than the paper's analysis. The sample table includes about 260,000 distinct CDR3 sequences. Of the sample, roughly 4.2% is held by the ten largest clones.

To note about this clonotype: The specificity of this receptor is unknown.

HCMV serostatus was determined by detecting HCMV-specific IgG in serum with a commercial ELISA kit. Peripheral blood mononuclear cells were isolated from blood by Ficoll density gradient centrifugation. The V gene is TRBV3-1 and the J gene is TRBJ1-1. The receptor's source is a woman between 18 and 75 years old in good health. Sequences were obtained from blood T cells: a sorted CD56 or NKG2C T cell subset, CD4+ or CD8+ T cells, or bulk PBMC T cells (not recorded which). The CDR3 protein: CASSQATGGAFF.